This TCR beta chain was sequenced during a study of T cell responses to AZD1222 COVID-19 vaccine. Study-wide findings and caveats: Repertoire sampling was restricted to post-peak T cell response timepoints. The study reported that nearly half of spike-specific TCRs target unmutated variant regions.

Using immunoSEQ multiplex PCR, the repertoire was profiled, and TCRdb retains in-frame clones only, with some absent. The table records about 60,000 clones, around 85% of them present only once. A word on this clone: Its antigen is as yet unknown.

This specimen was peripheral blood, taken on day 0 of MenACWY control vaccination. This clonotype was sampled from an adult in good health.

The CDR3 region has the DNA TGTGCCAGCAGCCTCGGGACAGGGCCGAATGAAAAACTGTTTTTT. Protein product: CASSLGTGPNEKLFF. V gene TRBV7-2 combines with J gene TRBJ1-4, with 9 bases fitting TRBD1. The germline CDR1 and CDR2 sequences are SGHTA and FQGNSA. The CDR3 has 15 amino acids. V gave up 5 bases and J gave up 5 bases; unmatched junction bases: 6.